Presented here are 3 T cell receptor beta chains from one specimen sequenced in a study of T-cell memory formation after mild COVID-19. One entry per CDR3 protein, called by TCRdb with MiXCR from the 5' RACE reads. The top ten clones hold about 8.4% of a sample with under 600,000 distinct CDR3 sequences, roughly 22% of them seen once. What was sequenced was PBMCs or a T cell subset sorted from them (not recorded which). These receptors were collected from an adult woman who had mild COVID-19 (a few samples of this study predate the infection). Cell type and time point are not known.

The sample holds a few counts of this clonotype. The chain has TRBV29-1 and TRBJ2-1; 7 bases map to TRBD1. The CDR3 has 14 amino acids. Germline CDR1 reads SQVTM; CDR2 reads ANQGSEA. The junction had 7 bases not matched to a gene; V was cut back by 4 bases and J by 4 bases. The CDR3: CSVVRGGAYNEQFF. The CDR3 DNA reads as TGCAGCGTTGTCAGAGGGGGCGCGTACAATGAGCAGTTCTTC.

This clonotype came up a few times. The chain carries TRBV4-2 and TRBJ2-2, with TRBD2 matching 7 bases. CDR1 is LGHNA, CDR2 YNFKEQ, per germline. This CDR3 is built from 16 residues. The ends lost 2 bases at V and 4 bases at J; junction bases unmatched: 7. CDR3 sequence: CASSQSGTTITGELFF. The DNA of the CDR3 is TGTGCCAGCAGCCAATCCGGGACTACCATCACCGGGGAGCTGTTTTTT.

The chain uses TRBV7-8 and TRBJ1-2; D may be TRBD1 (5 bases). Trimming left V 1 base short and J 4 bases short, with 13 bases between. The germline gives CDR1 SGHVS, CDR2 FQNEAQ. CDR3 length: 15 residues. This CDR3 reads CASSLEAGTRYGYTF. In nucleotides, the CDR3 is TGTGCCAGCAGCTTAGAAGCAGGGACTCGCTATGGCTACACCTTC.